Each of the 29 T cell receptor beta chains below was sequenced from the same sample in a study of identical twins. In TCRdb, the 5' RACE reads were re-called with MiXCR into one record per CDR3 protein. The sample lists 220,000 or so distinct CDR3 sequences, approximately 7% occurring once. The same sample was also used in a study of yellow fever vaccine responses in identical twins.

Sequenced: memory (CD45RO+) T cells sorted from blood. These receptors were collected from a woman younger than 30 in good health.

The chain employs TRBV29-1 and TRBJ2-7; D is unclear. The CDR3 has 12 amino acids. Per germline, CDR1 SQVTM and CDR2 ANQGSEA. Trimming took 0 bases from V and 2 from J, leaving 5 bases between them. The CDR3 is CSVEDGTYEQYF. CDR3 bases: TGCAGCGTTGAAGACGGAACCTACGAGCAGTACTTC.

This clonotype was recorded many times. The chain is built from TRBV6-1 and TRBJ1-4; D gene ambiguous. CDR3 length: 14 residues. The V end lost 1 base, the J end lost 3 bases, and 6 bases lay between the germline ends. Germline assignment: CDR1 MNHNS and CDR2 SASEGT. The CDR3 sequence: CASSEGSANEKLFF. The CDR3 bases are TGTGCCAGCAGTGAAGGGTCAGCTAATGAAAAACTGTTTTTT.

In its sample, this clonotype was seen a few times. The chain employs TRBV4-1 and TRBJ1-2; D possibly corresponds to TRBD1 (5 bases). Germline CDR1 and CDR2: MGHRA and YSYEKL. The ends were cut back, 3 bases at V and 7 bases at J, with 12 bases in the middle. The CDR3 length is 13 residues. The CDR3 DNA follows: TGCGCCAGCAGCCAGGAGGGGCCGAGTGGCTACACCTTC. It yields the protein CASSQEGPSGYTF.

This clonotype came up many times. A read error is likely, as this CDR3 ends without the conserved phenylalanine or tryptophan. V and J are TRBV12-3 or TRBV12-4 and TRBJ2-5, with 7 positions matching TRBD2. The CDR3 is made up of 14 amino acids. The V gene end was trimmed by 5 bases and the J gene end by 7 bases; junction bases not matched to a gene: 10. CDR3 protein: CASSPTSTRGTQYL. In nucleotides, the CDR3 is TGTGCCAGCAGTCCGACTAGCACAAGGGGGACCCAGTACTTA.

This clonotype showed up many times. V usage is TRBV24-1 and J usage is TRBJ2-5; 8 bases match TRBD2. CDR1 and CDR2 from the germline V gene are KGHDR and SFDVKD. The CDR3 is 15 amino acids. Trimming at V came to 2 bases and at J to 7 bases, leaving 8 bases not matched to a gene. CDR3 sequence (DNA): TGTGCCACCAGTGATTCTGGACTAGCCTCTGGGACCCAGTACTTC. Protein sequence: CATSDSGLASGTQYF.

Ten or more counts support this clonotype. The gene calls are TRBV7-8 and TRBJ1-2, with 7 bases aligning to TRBD1. V was pared by 7 bases and J by 0 bases, with 5 bases of the junction left unmatched. Looked up from germline, CDR1 is SGHVS and CDR2 is FQNEAQ. CDR3 length: 14 amino acids. The CDR3 bases are TGTGCCAGCACCGGACAGGACCCTAACTATGGCTACACCTTC. Amino acid sequence: CASTGQDPNYGYTF.

In this sample, this clonotype turned up many times. The rearrangement links TRBV4-1 to TRBJ2-2; 10 nucleotides line up with TRBD2. CDR1 MGHRA and CDR2 YSYEKL come from the germline V gene. This CDR3 contains 17 residues. V was pared by 0 bases and J by 6 bases, with 7 bases of the junction left unmatched. The CDR3 sequence: CASSQDSGGIRAGELFF. For the CDR3, the DNA is TGCGCCAGCAGCCAAGATAGCGGGGGGATTAGGGCCGGGGAGCTGTTTTTT.

In this sample, this clonotype turned up a few times. This rearrangement joins TRBV12-3 or TRBV12-4 to TRBJ2-1, with 7 bases identical to TRBD1. Trimming at V came to 8 bases and at J to 5 bases, leaving 12 bases not matched to a gene. The CDR3 contains 15 residues. The CDR3 region has the DNA TGTGCCAGCGCCACAGGGGTAACGATTCACAATGAGCAGTTCTTC. Translated: CASATGVTIHNEQFF.

This clonotype was seen ten or more times. The V gene is TRBV5-5, the J gene TRBJ1-1, with D maybe TRBD1 (5 bases). Trimming took off 4 bases at V and 0 bases at J, with 10 bases between the two ends. This CDR3 has 14 amino acids. Looked up from germline, CDR1 is SGHKS and CDR2 is YYEKEE (reference sequence). The CDR3 loop reads CASSAGRLNTEAFF. The CDR3 coding sequence is TGTGCCAGCAGCGCGGGACGCCTGAACACTGAAGCTTTCTTT.

V and J are TRBV7-8 and TRBJ2-7; D tentatively fits TRBD1 or TRBD2 (5 bases each). The germline V gene encodes CDR1 SGHVS and CDR2 FQNEAQ. This CDR3 has 14 amino acids. V lost 2 bases and J lost 6, with 14 bases in between. CDR3 sequence: CASSLTPRDLEQYF. In DNA, the CDR3 is TGTGCCAGCAGCTTAACCCCTCGGGACCTCGAGCAGTACTTC.

This clonotype was detected ten times or more. CDR3 coding DNA: TGCGCCAGCAGCTTGGAGGGCACTGGAAACACCATATATTTT. The encoded protein is CASSLEGTGNTIYF. The chain joins TRBV5-1 to TRBJ1-3, with no clear D. Germline CDR1 and CDR2: SGHRS and YFSETQ. This CDR3 spans 14 amino acids. The V gene lost 0 bases and the J gene lost 2 bases, with 6 bases spanning the gap.

The V gene is TRBV20-1, the J gene TRBJ2-7; D is tentatively TRBD1 or TRBD2 (7 bases each). The CDR3 runs 15 residues. Germline V gene sequence: CDR1 DFQATT, CDR2 SNEGSKA (reference sequence). The V gene lost 0 bases and the J gene lost 5 bases, with 17 bases spanning the gap. CDR3 loop: CSARDLGEGANEQYF. The CDR3 nucleotides are TGCAGTGCTAGAGATCTGGGGGAGGGGGCCAACGAGCAGTACTTC.

This clonotype was seen more than once but under ten times. The V gene is TRBV18, the J gene TRBJ2-2; 7 nucleotides line up with TRBD1. Trimming at V came to 5 bases and at J to 5 bases, leaving 8 bases not matched to a gene. Germline V gene sequence: CDR1 KGHSH, CDR2 LQKENI. The CDR3 covers 15 residues. CDR3 loop: CASSSGTAKTGELFF. The CDR3 DNA follows: TGTGCCAGCTCATCCGGGACAGCCAAAACCGGGGAGCTGTTTTTT.

The chain joins TRBV5-1 to TRBJ2-5; D gene unclear. There are 13 residues in the CDR3. V lost 0 bases and J lost 4, with 7 bases in between. Germline CDR1 and CDR2: SGHRS and YFSETQ. In DNA, the CDR3 is TGCGCCAGCAGCTTGGAGGGCAGAGAGACCCAGTACTTC. As protein: CASSLEGRETQYF. Using reference TRBV5-1 and TRBJ2-5 for the parts outside the CDR3, the full variable domain is KAGVTQTPRYLIKTRGQQVTLSCSPISGHRSVSWYQQTPGQGLQFLFEYFSETQRNKGNFPGRFSGRQFSNSRSEMNVSTLELGDSALYLCASSLEGRETQYFGPGTRLLVL.

This clonotype was seen many times. J is TRBJ1-6 and V is TRBV20-1; D gene uncertain. Germline V gene sequence: CDR1 DFQATT, CDR2 SNEGSKA (reference sequence). V was shortened by 3 bases and J by 6 bases, with 9 bases between the two germline ends. The CDR3 spans 13 residues. CDR3 sequence reads: CSASPSPNSPLHF. The CDR3 region has the DNA TGCAGTGCTAGTCCTTCACCTAATTCACCCCTCCACTTT.

This chain links TRBV7-9 with TRBJ2-2; maybe TRBD2 (5 bases). CDR1 is SEHNR, CDR2 FQNEAQ, per germline (reference sequence). The CDR3 totals 15 residues. V was pared by 0 bases and J by 5 bases, with 10 bases between. The CDR3 coding sequence is TGTGCCAGCAGCTTAGCGGGAGTAGGTACCGGGGAGCTGTTTTTT. Protein sequence: CASSLAGVGTGELFF.

V is TRBV6-1 and J is TRBJ1-4, with 9 bases lining up with TRBD1. Germline CDR1 and CDR2: MNHNS and SASEGT. The CDR3 is 13 amino acids. The V and J ends lost 5 bases and 11 bases, in that order; junction bases with no gene match: 6. In DNA, the CDR3 is TGTGCCAGCAGTATCGGGACAGGGACGAAACTGTTTTTT. It translates to CASSIGTGTKLFF.

The chain links TRBV27 to TRBJ2-6; D not certain. CDR1 MNHEY and CDR2 SMNVEV come from the germline V gene (reference sequence). The CDR3 covers 13 residues. V lost 6 bases and J lost 0, with 3 bases in between. CDR3 in DNA: TGTGCCAGCAGACTCTCTGGGGCCAACGTCCTGACTTTC. Residues: CASRLSGANVLTF.

There are a few counts of this clonotype. The chain recombines TRBV10-2 with TRBJ2-7; 8 nucleotides line up with TRBD2. The CDR3 extends over 12 amino acids. The germline V gene encodes CDR1 WSHSY and CDR2 SAAADI. Trimming at V came to 6 bases and at J to 5 bases, leaving 3 bases not matched to a gene. The CDR3 region has the DNA TGCGCCAGCAGGACTAGCGACCACGAGCAGTACTTC. Protein sequence: CASRTSDHEQYF.

This clonotype has only a few counts. This chain uses TRBV20-1 with TRBJ1-1, with D possibly TRBD1 on 5 matching bases. Trimming cost V 0 bases and J 6 bases, with 11 bases left between them. CDR1 and CDR2 (germline): DFQATT, SNEGSKA (reference sequence). The CDR3 has 13 amino acids. The CDR3 is CSARDLPGAEAFF. CDR3 in DNA: TGCAGTGCTAGAGATTTGCCGGGGGCTGAAGCTTTCTTT.

This clonotype was detected ten times or more. The V gene is TRBV5-1, the J gene TRBJ1-1; a possible D gene is TRBD1 (6 bases). Trimming took 4 bases from V and 2 from J, leaving 12 bases between them. This CDR3 contains 14 residues. CDR1 is SGHRS, CDR2 YFSETQ, per germline. The CDR3 nucleotides read TGCGCCAGCAGCCCAAGGGGGGCAAACACTGAAGCTTTCTTT. It specifies CASSPRGANTEAFF.

This clonotype appeared a few times. The V gene is TRBV24-1, the J gene TRBJ2-3, with D possibly matching TRBD2 (6 bases). Trimming stripped 9 bases from V and 2 bases from J, with 11 bases between. This CDR3 comprises 13 residues. The germline gives CDR1 KGHDR, CDR2 SFDVKD. The CDR3, as DNA: TGTGCCACCCGGGACTTACTCACAGATACGCAGTATTTT. It encodes CATRDLLTDTQYF.

The rearrangement uses TRBV10-2 and TRBJ2-7; 7 bases align to TRBD2. The V segment lost 3 bases and the J segment 10 bases; nucleotides outside the gene matches: 3. Germline CDR1 reads WSHSY; CDR2 reads SAAADI. The CDR3 totals 11 residues. The CDR3 region has the DNA TGCGCCAGCAGTGAAGGGAGGGGACAGTACGTC. This encodes CASSEGRGQYV.

Here the CDR3 DNA reads TGTGCCAGCAGCCTTAGACCTCGGCCCTACGAGCAGTACTTC. Residues: CASSLRPRPYEQYF. The chain combines TRBV7-8 with TRBJ2-7, with unresolved D. The CDR3 contains 14 residues. CDR1 is SGHVS, CDR2 FQNEAQ, per germline. Trimming removed 5 bases from V and 2 bases from J, with 13 bases in between.

Here the CDR3 DNA reads TGTGCCAGCAGTCCCCAGGAGGCTTTACTCCTTGGGGGGACCCAGTACTTC. Translating gives CASSPQEALLLGGTQYF. The chain carries TRBV7-9 and TRBJ2-5; D could derive from TRBD1 or TRBD2 (5 bases each). The CDR3 contains 17 residues. Trimming took 6 bases from V and 7 from J, leaving 27 bases between them. The germline CDR1 and CDR2 sequences are SEHNR and FQNEAQ (reference sequence).

This clonotype was seen many times. This rearrangement joins TRBV5-1 to TRBJ2-2; TRBD2 aligns across 9 bases. V shed 0 bases, J shed 0 bases, and the junction held 3 bases outside the gene matches. The CDR3 has 17 amino acids. The germline V gene has CDR1 SGHRS and CDR2 YFSETQ. Here the CDR3 DNA reads TGCGCCAGCAGCTTGGCGACTAGCGGTTCGAACACCGGGGAGCTGTTTTTT. It specifies CASSLATSGSNTGELFF.

Written as DNA, the CDR3 is TGTGCCAGCAGGGAAGCGGGACTTTCCTACGAGCAGTACTTC. Its protein product is CASREAGLSYEQYF. The gene calls are TRBV7-9 and TRBJ2-7; 7 bases agree with TRBD2. Trimming removed 6 bases from V and 1 base from J; junction bases left unmatched: 6. The CDR3 is made up of 14 amino acids. CDR1 is SEHNR, CDR2 FQNEAQ, per germline (reference sequence).

Note on this clonotype: The junction shows a germline mismatch at one end, possibly a read error. V and J are TRBV20-1 and TRBJ2-1; D possibly uses TRBD1 or TRBD2 (5 bases each). The germline V gene has CDR1 DFQATT and CDR2 SNEGSKA (reference sequence). CDR3 size: 20 residues. This chain's CDR3 is CCARDPNRGTGVGRGNEQFF. The CDR3 DNA reads as TGCTGTGCTAGAGATCCCAATCGGGGTACAGGTGTTGGTCGGGGCAATGAGCAGTTCTTC.

This clonotype was seen a handful of times. The V call is TRBV11-2, the J call TRBJ1-1; unclear D gene. Germline values: CDR1 SGHAT, CDR2 FQNNGV. The length of the CDR3 is 14 residues. Deletions cut 1 base from V and 1 base from J, with 7 bases between. The CDR3 spells CASSLGEQNTEAFF. The DNA for the CDR3 is TGTGCCAGCAGCTTAGGAGAACAGAACACTGAAGCTTTCTTT.